Below, one T cell receptor (beta chain) is given with its context. This specimen comes from a study of shared clonotypes between healthy human individuals. TCRdb's table, derived via immunoSEQ multiplex PCR, lists solely in-frame clones and lacks some. The sample lists nearly 1,000,000 clones, approximately 80% occurring once. V was pared by 1 base and J by 5 bases, with 10 bases of the junction left unmatched. The CDR3 has 16 residues. Looked up from germline, CDR1 is SGDLS and CDR2 is YYNGEE. The sequence derives from a young man in good health. The V and J genes are TRBV9 and TRBJ2-3; 7 nucleotides agree with TRBD1. The sequencing input was memory CD4+ T cells sorted from blood. The subset was: CD45RA-negative fraction. The DNA for the CDR3 is TGTGCCAGCAGCGTAACAGGGGCTCAGATAGGAGATACGCAGTATTTT. This translates into CASSVTGAQIGDTQYF.